This TCR beta chain was captured in a study of cytomegalovirus exposure and HLA in healthy donors. General study results and limits: In vitro confirmation showed three CMV-associated chains to be CMV antigen specific. Earlier analysis found most TCR beta V segments productive about 87% or about 30% of the time.

The PCR had 60 Vbeta and 13 Jbeta primers. The table came from immunoSEQ multiplex PCR; TCRdb's copy has only in-frame clones and leaves some out. The profile shows 150,000 to 180,000 clones, around 80% of them singletons. V lost 0 bases to trimming and J lost 0 bases, with 15 bases between them. Germline V gene sequence: CDR1 SQVTM, CDR2 ANQGSEA. The CDR3 consists of 16 residues. In regard to this clone: Its specificity is unknown.

This sequence was found in a man aged 25-45 years in good health and CMV-seropositive. The material sequenced was PBMCs. The genes are TRBV29-1 and TRBJ2-7; possible D gene TRBD2, 6 bases. Here the CDR3 DNA reads TGCAGCGTTGAAGATCTTGTCGGGAGTGGCTCCTACGAGCAGTACTTC. Translation: CSVEDLVGSGSYEQYF.